This entry lists 15 T cell receptor beta chains sequenced from one sample in a study of vaccination and CD4 T cells after COVID-19. TCRdb processed the PCR reads anew with MiXCR; each CDR3 protein has one entry. The sample holds some 22,000 distinct CDR3 sequences, around 50% seen once. This sample comprised CD4+ T cells from blood, obtained before SARS-CoV-2 vaccination. All receptors derive from a human donor who had recovered from COVID-19.

This clonotype was seen just once. The chain is built from TRBV2 and TRBJ2-3; D might be TRBD2 (6 bases). Germline V gene data show CDR1 as SNHLY and CDR2 as FYNNEI. CDR3 size: 14 residues. V shed 4 bases and J shed 2 bases, with 10 bases lying between them. The CDR3 bases are TGTGCCAGCAGTGGGGGACTTCCCACAGATACGCAGTATTTT. Translation gives CASSGGLPTDTQYF.

The chain uses TRBV6-1 and TRBJ2-1; 8 bases fit TRBD2. V lost 7 bases and J lost 2; bases outside the gene matches: 7. The CDR3 length is 15 residues. In germline, CDR1 is MNHNS, CDR2 SASEGT. The CDR3 DNA reads as TGTGCCAGCACTTTACCGGGACTAGCCTACAATGAGCAGTTCTTC. Its protein product is CASTLPGLAYNEQFF.

This chain connects TRBV7-3 to TRBJ2-2; 11 nucleotides match TRBD2. From germline, CDR1 is SGHTA and CDR2 FQGTGA. V gave up 2 bases and J gave up 1 base; unmatched junction bases: 0. The CDR3 spans 16 residues. DNA for the CDR3: TGTGCCAGCAGCTTAGGGACTAGCGGGAACACCGGGGAGCTGTTTTTT. Translation: CASSLGTSGNTGELFF.

The genes are TRBV5-1 and TRBJ2-5; a possible D gene is TRBD2 (6 bases). Germline CDR1 reads SGHRS; CDR2 reads YFSETQ. This CDR3 is 14 amino acids long. The ends were cut back, 4 bases at V and 4 bases at J, with 14 bases in the middle. The CDR3 DNA follows: TGCGCCAGCAGCGGAGCGGGCCCAGGAGAGACCCAGTACTTC. This sequence encodes CASSGAGPGETQYF.

The CDR3 DNA sequence: TGTGCCAGAAACCTATGGCGGGAGAGCTGTCTCAGGGGCACCGGGGAGCTGTTTTTT. Residues: CARNLWRESCLRGTGELFF. This sequence joins TRBV5-3 and TRBJ2-2, with a possible D match to TRBD2 (7 bases). TRBV5-3 is placed among ORFs of uncertain function. Between the trimmed V and J ends, which lost 6 bases and 4 bases, there was a span of 28 bases. The CDR3 has 19 amino acids.

This clonotype occurred a few times. The chain has TRBV19 and TRBJ2-5; D remains ambiguous. Trimming removed 3 bases from V and 0 bases from J, with 5 bases in between. Germline CDR1 LNHDA, CDR2 SQIVND (reference sequence). The CDR3 is 13 residues long. The CDR3 protein is CASSMVHQETQYF. CDR3 DNA sequence: TGTGCCAGTAGTATGGTCCACCAAGAGACCCAGTACTTC.

This sequence joins TRBV10-3 and TRBJ2-5; D not resolved. Germline CDR1 is ENHRY and CDR2 is SYGVKD. With 10 bases removed from V and 5 bases from J, the gap between germline ends came to 11 bases. The CDR3 loop spans 11 amino acids. The CDR3 DNA is TGTGCCAGCTCCCAGGATGAGACCCAGTACTTC. Translated: CASSQDETQYF.

The chain carries TRBV18 and TRBJ2-6, with 9 bases matching TRBD1. CDR3 size: 19 residues. Germline values: CDR1 KGHSH, CDR2 LQKENI. V shed 5 bases, J shed 2 bases, and the junction held 13 bases outside the gene matches. The CDR3, as DNA: TGTGCCAGCTCAGCCCGGGACAGGGAATTCCTGGCTGGGGCCAACGTCCTGACTTTC. Its translation: CASSARDREFLAGANVLTF.

In DNA, the CDR3 is TGCGCCAGCAGCCTTACCCCGGGACTAGTATTTGAGACCGGGGAGCTGTTTTTT. Protein: CASSLTPGLVFETGELFF. This rearrangement joins TRBV4-3 to TRBJ2-2; 8 positions match TRBD2. The germline gives CDR1 LGHNA, CDR2 YSLEER. The CDR3 runs 18 residues. The V gene end was trimmed by 4 bases and the J gene end by 5 bases; junction bases not matched to a gene: 15.

This clonotype has more than one count but fewer than ten. This chain connects TRBV12-3 or TRBV12-4 to TRBJ1-5; 7 bases agree with TRBD1. The CDR3 is made up of 14 amino acids. The V segment lost 5 bases and the J segment 5 bases; nucleotides outside the gene matches: 6. This CDR3 reads CASSRRQGHQPQHF. DNA of the CDR3: TGTGCCAGCAGTAGGAGACAGGGCCATCAGCCCCAGCATTTT.

Notes on this clonotype: Since no conserved phenylalanine or tryptophan closes the CDR3, a read error is the likely cause. The chain carries TRBV19 and TRBJ1-1; D gene uncertain. Trimming removed 7 bases from V and 6 bases from J, with 15 bases in between. Per the germline V gene, CDR1 is LNHDA and CDR2 is SQIVND (reference sequence). There are 13 residues in the CDR3. CDR3 in amino acids: CASTLTPRAEAFS. Written as DNA, the CDR3 is TGTGCCAGTACCCTGACCCCGCGGGCTGAAGCTTTCTCT.

The V and J genes are TRBV19 and TRBJ1-2, with 7 positions matching TRBD1. The V gene's germline CDR1 is LNHDA and CDR2 SQIVND (reference sequence). This CDR3 region has 12 residues. After removal of 7 bases from V and 4 bases from J, the junction contained 3 bases not matched to a gene. The DNA for the CDR3 is TGTGCCAGTACCGGGACAGCCTATGGCTACACCTTC. This codes for CASTGTAYGYTF.

The chain uses TRBV7-2 and TRBJ2-7; tentative D call: TRBD2 (6 bases). Germline V gene data show CDR1 as SGHTA and CDR2 as FQGNSA. The CDR3 is 14 residues long. Trimming pared 5 bases from V and 6 bases from J, leaving 17 bases between. CDR3 sequence reads: CASSPGLRDREQYF. CDR3 nucleotide sequence: TGTGCCAGCAGCCCGGGACTGAGGGACCGCGAGCAGTACTTC.

The chain recombines TRBV28 with TRBJ2-2; D ambiguous. CDR1 MDHEN and CDR2 SYDVKM come from the germline V gene. V was clipped by 5 bases and J by 7 bases, with 5 bases between them. The CDR3 sequence is 11 residues long. DNA of the CDR3: TGTGCCAGCAGTCCCGACGGGGAGCTGTTTTTT. Amino acids: CASSPDGELFF.

The rearrangement links TRBV20-1 to TRBJ1-5, with D possibly matching TRBD1 (6 bases). This CDR3 contains 14 residues. Germline V gene lookup returns CDR1 DFQATT and CDR2 SNEGSKA (reference sequence). Trimming shortened V by 2 bases and J by 0 bases, and 8 bases separated the two germline ends. DNA of the CDR3: TGCAGTGCTAGAACAGGGTATAGCAATCAGCCCCAGCATTTT. Its translation: CSARTGYSNQPQHF.